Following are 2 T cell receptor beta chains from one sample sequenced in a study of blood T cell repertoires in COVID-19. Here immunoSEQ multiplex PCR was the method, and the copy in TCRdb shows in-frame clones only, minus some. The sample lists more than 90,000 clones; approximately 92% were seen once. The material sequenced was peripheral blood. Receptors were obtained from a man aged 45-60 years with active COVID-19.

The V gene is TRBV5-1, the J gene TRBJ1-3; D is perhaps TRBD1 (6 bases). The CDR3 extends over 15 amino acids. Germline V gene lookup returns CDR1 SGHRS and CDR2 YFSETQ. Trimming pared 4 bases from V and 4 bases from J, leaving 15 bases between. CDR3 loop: CASSLRGDRGNTIYF. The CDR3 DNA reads TGCGCCAGCAGCCTAAGAGGCGACAGGGGAAACACCATATATTTT. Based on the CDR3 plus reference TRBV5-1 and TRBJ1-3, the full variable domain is KAGVTQTPRYLIKTRGQQVTLSCSPISGHRSVSWYQQTPGQGLQFLFEYFSETQRNKGNFPGRFSGRQFSNSRSEMNVSTLELGDSALYLCASSLRGDRGNTIYFGEGSWLTVV.

CDR3 amino acids: CASSVGGLADTQYF. DNA for the CDR3: TGTGCCAGCAGCGTCGGGGGACTAGCAGATACGCAGTATTTT. This chain connects TRBV9 to TRBJ2-3, with 8 bases aligning to TRBD2. Trimming cost V 2 bases and J 4 bases; bases outside gene matches: 3. Looked up from germline, CDR1 is SGDLS and CDR2 is YYNGEE. CDR3 length: 14 residues. The whole variable domain, remainder taken from reference TRBV9 and TRBJ2-3, is DSGVTQTPKHLITATGQRVTLRCSPRSGDLSVYWYQQSLDQGLQFLIQYYNGEERAKGNILERFSAQQFPDLHSELNLSSLELGDSALYFCASSVGGLADTQYFGPGTRLTVL.